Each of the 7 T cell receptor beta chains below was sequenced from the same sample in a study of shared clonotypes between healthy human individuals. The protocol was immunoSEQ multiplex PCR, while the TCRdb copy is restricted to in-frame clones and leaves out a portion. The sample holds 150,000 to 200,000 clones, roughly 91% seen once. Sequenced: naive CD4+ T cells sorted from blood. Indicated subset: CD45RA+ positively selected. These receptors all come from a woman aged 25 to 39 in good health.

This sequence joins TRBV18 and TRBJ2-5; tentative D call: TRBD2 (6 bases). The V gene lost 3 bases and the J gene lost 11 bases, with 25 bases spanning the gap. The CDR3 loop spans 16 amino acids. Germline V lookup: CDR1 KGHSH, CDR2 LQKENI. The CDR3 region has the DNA TGTGCCAGCTCACCGTCAGCGGGCCCTCCGAGCGAGGAGCAGTACTTC. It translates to CASSPSAGPPSEEQYF.

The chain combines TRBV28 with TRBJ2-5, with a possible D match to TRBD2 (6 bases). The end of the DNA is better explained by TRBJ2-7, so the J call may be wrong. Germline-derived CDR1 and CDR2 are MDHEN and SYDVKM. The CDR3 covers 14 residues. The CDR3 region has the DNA TGTGCCAGCACCGTACCTGGGCGGGGCTACGAGCAGTACTTC. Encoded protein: CASTVPGRGYEQYF.

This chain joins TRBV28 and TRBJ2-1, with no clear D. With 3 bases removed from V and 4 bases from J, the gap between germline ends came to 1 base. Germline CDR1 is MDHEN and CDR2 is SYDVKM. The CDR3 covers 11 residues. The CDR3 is CASSLYNEQFF. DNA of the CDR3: TGTGCCAGCAGTTTGTACAATGAGCAGTTCTTC.

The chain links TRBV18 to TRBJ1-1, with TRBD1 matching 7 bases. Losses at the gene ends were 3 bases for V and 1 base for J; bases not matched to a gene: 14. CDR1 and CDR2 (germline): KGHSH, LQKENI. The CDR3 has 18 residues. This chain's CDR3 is CASSPAYGGGAGNTEAFF. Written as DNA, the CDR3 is TGTGCCAGCTCACCGGCTTATGGAGGGGGCGCCGGGAACACTGAAGCTTTCTTT.

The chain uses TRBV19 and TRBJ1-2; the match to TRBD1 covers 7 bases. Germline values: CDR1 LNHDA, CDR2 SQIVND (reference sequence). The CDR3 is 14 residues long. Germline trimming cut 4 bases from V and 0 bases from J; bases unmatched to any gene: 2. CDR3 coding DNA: TGTGCCAGTAGTACGGACAGGACTAACTATGGCTACACCTTC. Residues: CASSTDRTNYGYTF.

The DNA of the CDR3 is TGTGCCAGCAGCACCTATTGGACAGGGACTCTATTGGCAGATACGCAGTATTTT. Amino acid sequence: CASSTYWTGTLLADTQYF. The chain recombines TRBV7-7 with TRBJ2-3, with 8 nucleotides matching TRBD1. V shed 5 bases, J shed 4 bases, and the junction held 17 bases outside the gene matches. Germline-derived CDR1 and CDR2 are SSHAT and FNYEAQ (reference sequence). The CDR3 consists of 18 residues.

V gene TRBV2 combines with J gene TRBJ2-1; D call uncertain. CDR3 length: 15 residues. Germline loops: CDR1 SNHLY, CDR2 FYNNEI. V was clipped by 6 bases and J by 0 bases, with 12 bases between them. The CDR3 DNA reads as TGTGCCAGCAGGGAAAATACCGGCTCCTACAATGAGCAGTTCTTC. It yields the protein CASRENTGSYNEQFF.